This T cell receptor beta chain was obtained from a study of blood T cell repertoires in COVID-19. The length of the CDR3 is 12 residues. The V and J ends lost 4 bases and 6 bases respectively, with 9 bases between them. Per germline, CDR1 SGHAT and CDR2 FQNNGV. Measured with immunoSEQ multiplex PCR; TCRdb has only the in-frame clones, and not every one. Altogether a few hundred thousand clones are present, 70% to 90% being singletons, with the ten largest covering roughly 1.2%. This TCR was recovered from a woman aged 40 to 50 with acute COVID-19. The chain combines TRBV11-2 with TRBJ1-2, with D tentatively TRBD1 (5 bases). Input material: PBMCs or T cells enriched from blood (not recorded which). The CDR3: CASSWGGDGYTF. CDR3 bases: TGTGCCAGCAGCTGGGGCGGGGATGGCTACACCTTC.